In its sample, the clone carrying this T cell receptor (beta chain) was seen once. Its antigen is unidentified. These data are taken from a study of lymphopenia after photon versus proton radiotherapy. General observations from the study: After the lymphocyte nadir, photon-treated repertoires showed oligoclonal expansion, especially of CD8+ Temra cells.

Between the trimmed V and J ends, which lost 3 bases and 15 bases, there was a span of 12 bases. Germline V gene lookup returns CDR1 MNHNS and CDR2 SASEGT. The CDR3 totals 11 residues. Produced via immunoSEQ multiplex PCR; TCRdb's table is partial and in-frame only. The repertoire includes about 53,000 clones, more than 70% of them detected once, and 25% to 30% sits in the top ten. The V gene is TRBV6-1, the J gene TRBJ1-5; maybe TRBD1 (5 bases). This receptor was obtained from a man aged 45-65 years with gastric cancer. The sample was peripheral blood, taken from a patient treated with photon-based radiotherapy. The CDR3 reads CASSEEGQRHF. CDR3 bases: TGTGCCAGCAGTGAGGAGGGGCAAAGGCATTTT.